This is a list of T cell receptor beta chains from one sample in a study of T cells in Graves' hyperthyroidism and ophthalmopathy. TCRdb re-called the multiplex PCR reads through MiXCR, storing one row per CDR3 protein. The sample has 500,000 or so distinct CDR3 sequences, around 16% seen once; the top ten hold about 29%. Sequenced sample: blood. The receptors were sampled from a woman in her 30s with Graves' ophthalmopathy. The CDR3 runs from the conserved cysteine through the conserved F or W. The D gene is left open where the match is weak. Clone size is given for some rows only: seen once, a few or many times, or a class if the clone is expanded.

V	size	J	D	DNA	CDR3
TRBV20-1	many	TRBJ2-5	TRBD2	TGCAGTGCCCAACCGGGACTAGCGGACAGCCAAGAGACCCAGTACTTC	CSAQPGLADSQETQYF
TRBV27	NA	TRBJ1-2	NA	TGTGCCAGCAGTAGGGTCGGGACCAACCCTGGCATCTATGGCTACACCTTC	CASSRVGTNPGIYGYTF
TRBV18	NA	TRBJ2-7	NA	TGTGCCAGCTCACCAGACCTACTGACTTACTCCTACGAGCAGTACTTC	CASSPDLLTYSYEQYF
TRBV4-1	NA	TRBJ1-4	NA	TGCGCCAGCAGCCAAGTAGTGACCCCGAATGAAAAACTGTTTTTT	CASSQVVTPNEKLFF
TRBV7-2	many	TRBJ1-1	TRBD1	TGTGCCAGCAGCTTACGGGACAGATATTACACTGAAGCTTTCTTT	CASSLRDRYYTEAFF
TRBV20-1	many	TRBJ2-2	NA	TGCAGTGCTAGGCCCGTGATTCAGAACACCGGGGAGCTGTTTTTT	CSARPVIQNTGELFF
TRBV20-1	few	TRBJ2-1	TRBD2	TGCAGTGCCCCAGACCCGGGACTAATAGGCCACAATGAGCAGTTCTTC	CSAPDPGLIGHNEQFF
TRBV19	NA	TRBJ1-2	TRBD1	TGTGCCAGTAGTACCAAACCGACAGGGTTCCATGGCTACACCTTC	CASSTKPTGFHGYTF
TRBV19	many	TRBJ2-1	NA	TGTGCCAGTAGTTGGCTAGCGTACAATGAGCAGTTCTTC	CASSWLAYNEQFF
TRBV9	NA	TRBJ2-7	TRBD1	TGTGCCAGCAGCGTGGGGACAGGGGGTAGCTCCTACGAGCAGTACTTC	CASSVGTGGSSYEQYF
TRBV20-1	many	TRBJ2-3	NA	TGCAGTGCTAGAGACCTCGGGGCCTCAGATACGCAGTATTTT	CSARDLGASDTQYF
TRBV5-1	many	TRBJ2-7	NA	TGCGCCAGCAGCTTGGTGGCGGGAAGCTCCTACGAGCAGTACTTC	CASSLVAGSSYEQYF
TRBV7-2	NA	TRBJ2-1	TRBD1	TGTGCCAGCAGCCGAAGGGACAGGGCGAATGAGCAGTTCTTC	CASSRRDRANEQFF
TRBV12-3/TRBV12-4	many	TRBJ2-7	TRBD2	TGTGCCAGCAGTTCATTGACTAGCCCGCTTGTGTACGAGCAGTACTTC	CASSSLTSPLVYEQYF
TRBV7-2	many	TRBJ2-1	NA	TGTGCCAGCAGCTTAGAATATGGATATGAGCAGTTCTTC	CASSLEYGYEQFF
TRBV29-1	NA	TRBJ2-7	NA	TGCAGCGTTGAGGTCACAACCTACGAGCAGTACTTC	CSVEVTTYEQYF
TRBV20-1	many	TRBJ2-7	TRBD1	TGCAGTACTGGGGGACAGGGAAACGAGCAGTACTTC	CSTGGQGNEQYF
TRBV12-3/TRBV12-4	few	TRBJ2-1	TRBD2	TGTGCCAGCAGTTCAAGAGAAACCGGGACTAGCGGGATTCTTTGGTACAATGAGCAGTTCTTC	CASSSRETGTSGILWYNEQFF
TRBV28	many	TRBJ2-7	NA	TGTGCCAGCAGTGAAGACAGTCCCTACGAGCAGTACTTC	CASSEDSPYEQYF
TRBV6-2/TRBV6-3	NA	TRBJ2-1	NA	TGTGCCAGCAGTTACACGGCAGGGGCTAGCTCCTACAATGAGCAGTTCTTC	CASSYTAGASSYNEQFF
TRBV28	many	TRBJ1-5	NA	TGTGCCAGCAGCCAAGGGGATAAAGCCCAGCATTTT	CASSQGDKAQHF
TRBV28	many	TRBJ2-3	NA	TGTGCCAGCAGTTTAACAGGACAGACAATTTCAGTGGATACGCAGTATTTT	CASSLTGQTISVDTQYF
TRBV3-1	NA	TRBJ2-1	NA	TGTGCCAGCAGCCAAGTCACACAAAGTTACAATGAGCAGTTCTTC	CASSQVTQSYNEQFF
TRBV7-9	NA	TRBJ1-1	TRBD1	TGTGCCAGCAGGCCTCCGGGACAGGGCTTCACTGAAGCTTTCTTT	CASRPPGQGFTEAFF
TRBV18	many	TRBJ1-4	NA	TGTGCCAGCTCACCCAACGCGCTGTCAACTAATGAAAAACTGTTTTTT	CASSPNALSTNEKLFF
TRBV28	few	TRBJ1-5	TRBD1	TGTGCCAGCAGCCGCGTACAGGGGGGACAGGGCGGTGTTCAGCCCCAGCATTTT	CASSRVQGGQGGVQPQHF
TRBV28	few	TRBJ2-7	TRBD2	TGTGCCAGCAGCCCCCCCCTAGCGGGAGCCTCAGTTTCGGACGAGCAGTACTTC	CASSPPLAGASVSDEQYF
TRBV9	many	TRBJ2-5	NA	TGTGCCAGCAGTGAAGGGGGGTACCAAGAGACCCAGTACTTC	CASSEGGYQETQYF
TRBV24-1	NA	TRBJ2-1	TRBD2	TGTGCCACCAGTGGGGGACTAGCGGGAGTTTCCGATGAGCAGTTCTTC	CATSGGLAGVSDEQFF
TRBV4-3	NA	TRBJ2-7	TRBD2	TGCGCCAGCAGCCAAGAGTTCTATAGTAGCGGGAGCTCCTACGAGCAGTACTTC	CASSQEFYSSGSSYEQYF
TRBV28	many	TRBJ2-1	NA	TGTGCCAGCAGTTCCCCGGTTGGGGGGAGCTCCTACAATGAGCAGTTCTTC	CASSSPVGGSSYNEQFF
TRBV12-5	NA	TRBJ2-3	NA	TGTGCTAGTGGAATGAGAGATACGCAGTATTTT	CASGMRDTQYF
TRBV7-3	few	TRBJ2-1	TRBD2	TGTGCCAGCAGCTTAACGTTGGCTAGCGGGACGAACAATGAGCAGTTCTTC	CASSLTLASGTNNEQFF
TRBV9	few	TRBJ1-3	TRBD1	TGTGCCAGCAGCTCTGGACAGGGGGCCTCTGGAAACACCATATATTTT	CASSSGQGASGNTIYF
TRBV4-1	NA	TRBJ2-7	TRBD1	TGCGCCAGCAGCCAACCCCCGGGACAGGGGGCCTACGAGCAGTACTTC	CASSQPPGQGAYEQYF
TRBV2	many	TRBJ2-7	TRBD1	TGTGCCAGCAGTTCCTTGGACAGGCCCATCTACGAGCAGTACTTC	CASSSLDRPIYEQYF
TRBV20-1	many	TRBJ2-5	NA	TGCAGTGCTGGCGGCTACCAAGAGACCCAGTACTTC	CSAGGYQETQYF
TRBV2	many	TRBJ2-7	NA	TGTGCCAGCAGTGTGCGGGCAGGGCCTTACGAGCAGTACTTC	CASSVRAGPYEQYF
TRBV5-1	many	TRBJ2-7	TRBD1	TGCGCCAGCAGCTGGACAGGGGAGGTCGAGCAGTACTTC	CASSWTGEVEQYF
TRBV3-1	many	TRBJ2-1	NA	TGTGCCAGCAGCCTAAAGACTAATGAGCAGTTCTTC	CASSLKTNEQFF
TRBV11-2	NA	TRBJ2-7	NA	TGTGCCAGCAGCGAACCGGGGAATCACGAGCAGTACTTC	CASSEPGNHEQYF
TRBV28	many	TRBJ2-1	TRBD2	TGTGCCAGCAGTCCTGCGACTAGCGGTTACTGCAATGAGCAGTTCTTC	CASSPATSGYCNEQFF
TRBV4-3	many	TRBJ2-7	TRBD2	TGCGCCAGCAGCCAAGACATGTATTTCGGGACTAGCGGGACCGACGAGCAGTACTTC	CASSQDMYFGTSGTDEQYF
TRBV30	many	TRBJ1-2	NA	TGTGCCTGGAGCGCCGGGACGGCTAAGCAGGGCTACACCTTC	CAWSAGTAKQGYTF
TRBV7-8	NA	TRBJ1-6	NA	TGTGCCAGCAGCTTAGCCCGGGAATTGTCCTATAATTCACCCCTCCACTTT	CASSLARELSYNSPLHF
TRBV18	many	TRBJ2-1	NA	TGTGCCAGCTCATCCGACATAAGCTCCTACAATGAGCAGTTCTTC	CASSSDISSYNEQFF
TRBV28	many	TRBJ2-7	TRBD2	TGTGCCACCCTCTCTAGCGGGATTCGTCTCTCATACGAGCAGTACTTC	CATLSSGIRLSYEQYF
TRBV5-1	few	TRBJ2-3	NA	TGCGCCAGCAGCTTGGCCGGCCCCACGGCGAACACAGATACGCAGTATTTT	CASSLAGPTANTDTQYF
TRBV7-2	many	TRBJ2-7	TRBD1	TGTGCCAGCAGCCCCCGGACAGGGTGGCACGAGCAGTACTTC	CASSPRTGWHEQYF
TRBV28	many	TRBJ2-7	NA	TGTGCCAGCCCAAGTAACCGACAGCTCGGGACCTTCGAGCAGTACTTC	CASPSNRQLGTFEQYF
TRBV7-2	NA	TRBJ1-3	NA	TGTGCCAGCAGCTGGGACCCTACATCTGGAAACACCATATATTTT	CASSWDPTSGNTIYF
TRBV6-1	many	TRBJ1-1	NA	TGTGCCAGCAGTTCCCTAGGATTTGACACTGAAGCTTTCTTT	CASSSLGFDTEAFF